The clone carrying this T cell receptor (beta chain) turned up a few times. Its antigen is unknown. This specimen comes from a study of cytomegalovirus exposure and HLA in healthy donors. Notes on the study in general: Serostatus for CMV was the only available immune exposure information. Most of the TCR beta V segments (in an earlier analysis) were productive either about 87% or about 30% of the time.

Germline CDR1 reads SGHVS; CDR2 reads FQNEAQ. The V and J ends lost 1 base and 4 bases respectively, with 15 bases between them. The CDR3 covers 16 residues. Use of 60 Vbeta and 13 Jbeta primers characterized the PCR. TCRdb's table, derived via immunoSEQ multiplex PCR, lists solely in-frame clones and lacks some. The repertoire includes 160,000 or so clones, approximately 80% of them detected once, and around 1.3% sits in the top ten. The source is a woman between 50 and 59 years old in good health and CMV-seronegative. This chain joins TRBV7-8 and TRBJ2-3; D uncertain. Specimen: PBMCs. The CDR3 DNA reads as TGTGCCAGCAGCTTAGTTGGTATTCAATCGGCAGATACGCAGTATTTT. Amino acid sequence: CASSLVGIQSADTQYF.